This passage covers 15 T cell receptor beta chains from one sample sequenced in a study of T cells in women clearing cervical HPV infection. Generated by immunoSEQ multiplex PCR, the TCRdb table keeps only in-frame clones and is missing some. The sample totals about 39,000 clones. Material: blood buffy coat. These receptor sequences come from a woman between 18 and 75 years old with a cervical HPV16 infection that either progressed to CIN3+ or cleared (not recorded which).

About this clone itself: The CDR3 end is not reached by the read, which stops 3 residues before it; the germline J gene fills it in. The rearrangement uses TRBV7-9 and TRBJ2-7; a possible D gene is TRBD1 (5 bases). V lost 3 bases and J lost 0, with 9 bases in between. CDR1 and CDR2 (germline): SEHNR, FQNEAQ (reference sequence). CDR3 length: 14 amino acids. This CDR3 is CASSFTQGSYEQYF. Partial CDR3 DNA: TGTGCCAGCAGCTTTACTCAGGGCTCCTACGAG.

As to this clone: The read ends 3 residues shy of where the CDR3 ends; the end is completed using the germline J gene. The V call is TRBV5-4, the J call TRBJ1-1; 7 bases match TRBD1. The V gene end was trimmed by 2 bases and the J gene end by 4 bases; junction bases not matched to a gene: 11. Germline-derived CDR1 and CDR2 are SGHNT and YYREEE (reference sequence). CDR3 length equals 16 residues. The DNA read from the CDR3 is TGTGCCAGCAGCTTTGGGGGACAGATGAGGACCACTGAA. The encoded protein is CASSFGGQMRTTE. In full, the CDR3 is CASSFGGQMRTTEAFF.

Points on this clone: The missing CDR3 end, 3 residues past where the read stops, is filled in from the germline J gene. This chain uses TRBV2 with TRBJ1-5; 9 bases line up with TRBD1. The CDR3 is 16 residues long. Germline CDR1 is SNHLY and CDR2 is FYNNEI. Losses at the gene ends were 2 bases for V and 7 bases for J; bases not matched to a gene: 9. The CDR3 sequence: CASSELGQGTGQPQHF. CDR3 DNA (partial): TGTGCCAGCAGTGAATTGGGACAGGGCACAGGGCAGCCC.

Regarding this clone: The CDR3 end is not reached by the read, which stops 3 residues before it; the germline J gene fills it in. The V and J genes are TRBV7-2 and TRBJ2-7; the D gene is possibly TRBD2 (5 bases). V gave up 6 bases and J gave up 1 base, with 16 bases separating them. The CDR3 covers 15 residues. CDR1 is SGHTA and CDR2 is FQGNSA in the germline V gene. The CDR3 region is CASRYAATGSYEQYF. The DNA read from the CDR3 is TGTGCCAGCAGATACGCGGCGACGGGGTCCTACGAG.

About this clone itself: The CDR3 extends 3 residues past the end of the read, so its final part is completed from the germline J gene. V gene TRBV29-1 combines with J gene TRBJ1-2; 8 positions agree with TRBD1. CDR1 and CDR2 (germline): SQVTM, ANQGSEA. The CDR3 runs 12 residues. The CDR3 spells CSVLSGGNDYTF. The covered CDR3 bases are TGCAGCGTCCTTTCAGGGGGCAATGAC.

Points on this clone: The CDR3 end lies 3 residues beyond the end of the read and is filled in from the germline J gene. The V and J genes are TRBV30 and TRBJ2-1, with 9 bases that match TRBD2. Germline CDR1 and CDR2: GTSNPN and SVGIG (reference sequence). The J segment lost 0 bases and the V segment lost 4 bases, leaving 4 bases of the junction unmatched. This CDR3 region has 15 residues. CDR3 region: CAWIPTSGSYNEQFF. Partial CDR3 DNA: TGTGCCTGGATTCCGACTAGCGGCTCCTACAATGAG.

Note on this clone: The CDR3 is cut off 3 residues early in the read; its end comes from the germline J gene. V usage is TRBV10-2 and J usage is TRBJ2-7, with TRBD2 identical over 7 bases. CDR1 and CDR2 from the germline V gene are WSHSY and SAAADI. Unmatched junction bases numbered 6, after V lost 10 bases and J lost 6 bases. This CDR3 has 11 residues. This chain's CDR3 is CAIWGGGEQYF. CDR3 bases read: TGCGCCATTTGGGGCGGGGGCGAG.

Concerning this clone itself: The read falls 3 residues short of the CDR3 end, and the missing part is taken from the germline J gene. The genes are TRBV28 and TRBJ2-3; D possibly corresponds to TRBD1 (6 bases). Deletions cut 4 bases from V and 1 base from J, with 9 bases between. Germline V gene data show CDR1 as MDHEN and CDR2 as SYDVKM. The CDR3 is 14 amino acids. CDR3 region: CASSSRGGTDTQYF. Partial CDR3 DNA: TGTGCCAGCAGTTCCAGGGGTGGCACAGATACG. Complete variable domain (other parts from reference TRBV28 and TRBJ2-3): DVKVTQSSRYLVKRTGEKVFLECVQDMDHENMFWYRQDPGLGLRLIYFSYDVKMKEKGDIPEGYSVSREKKERFSLILESASTNQTSMYLCASSSRGGTDTQYFGPGTRLTVL.

Comment on this clone: The CDR3 goes on 3 residues after the read ends, and that part is filled in from the germline J gene. The gene calls are TRBV19 and TRBJ2-3; 10 bases map to TRBD1. This CDR3 is 13 amino acids long. In germline, CDR1 is LNHDA, CDR2 SQIVND (reference sequence). Incomplete CDR3 DNA: TGTGCCAGTACCGGGACAGGGGACCAGCCG. This encodes CASTGTGDQP. The whole CDR3 sequence reads CASTGTGDQPQYF.

A word on this clone: The read halts 3 residues ahead of the CDR3 end, with the missing end drawn from the germline J gene. The rearrangement uses TRBV30 and TRBJ2-1, with 9 bases fitting TRBD2. Germline V gives CDR1 GTSNPN, CDR2 SVGIG (reference sequence). This CDR3 comprises 15 residues. J lost 0 bases, V lost 1 base, and 1 base had no gene match. CDR3 residues: CAWSGGGVSYNEQFF. CDR3 bases read: TGTGCCTGGAGTGGCGGGGGGGTCTCCTACAATGAG.

Remarks on this clone: The CDR3 end falls 3 residues outside the read, so it is completed with the germline J gene. The J gene is TRBJ2-7, the V gene TRBV19; 7 bases fit TRBD1. CDR1 and CDR2 from the germline V gene are LNHDA and SQIVND (reference sequence). The length of the CDR3 is 13 residues. J was trimmed by 5 bases and V by 9 bases; bases with no gene match: 10. The sequenced CDR3 bases are TGTGCCAGCGCCGAGACAGGGAGCCACGAG. It specifies CASAETGSHE. The whole CDR3 protein reads CASAETGSHEQYF. The entire variable domain, with the rest obtained from reference TRBV19 and TRBJ2-7, is as follows: DGGITQSPKYLFRKEGQNVTLSCEQNLNHDAMYWYRQDPGQGLRLIYYSQIVNDFQKGDIAEGYSVSREKKESFPLTVTSAQKNPTAFYLCASAETGSHEQYFGPGTRLTVT.

On this clone: Sequencing ends 3 residues short of the CDR3 end; the germline J gene provides the rest. This chain joins TRBV12-3 or TRBV12-4 and TRBJ1-2; 7 bases match TRBD1. J gave up 7 bases and V 6 bases, and 8 bases lay outside the gene matches. This CDR3 is 13 amino acids long. Incomplete CDR3 DNA: TGTGCCAGCAGCGAAAAAAGGACAGGTGGC. It yields the protein CASSEKRTGG. The full CDR3 reads CASSEKRTGGYTF.

The CDR3 DNA, read in part, is TGTGCCAGCAGAAAAGGGGCAGGAAAGAAATACACCGGGGAG. Translated: CASRKGAGKKYTGE. From start to end, the CDR3 is CASRKGAGKKYTGELFF. The rearrangement links TRBV28 to TRBJ2-2; weak D call: TRBD1 (5 bases). The read falls 3 residues short of the CDR3 end, and the missing part is taken from the germline J gene. The CDR3 has 17 amino acids. V was cut by 6 bases and J by 3 bases, with 20 bases left in between. Germline assignment: CDR1 MDHEN and CDR2 SYDVKM.

A word on this clone: The CDR3 is cut off 3 residues early in the read; its end comes from the germline J gene. The chain combines TRBV19 with TRBJ2-1; D perhaps matches TRBD2 (6 bases). The CDR3 consists of 16 residues. Trimming left V 5 bases short and J 5 bases short, with 19 bases between. Germline assignment: CDR1 LNHDA and CDR2 SQIVND (reference sequence). The sequenced part of the CDR3 DNA is TGTGCCAGTAGTCCGATCGGGACTGAGTCCGACAATGAG. Translating it yields CASSPIGTESDNE. The entire CDR3 is CASSPIGTESDNEQFF.

With regard to this clone: The missing CDR3 end, 3 residues past where the read stops, is filled in from the germline J gene. This rearrangement joins TRBV28 to TRBJ2-1, with D possibly TRBD1 on 6 matching bases. In germline, CDR1 is MDHEN, CDR2 SYDVKM. The CDR3 runs to 13 residues. Between the trimmed V and J ends, which lost 3 bases and 8 bases, there was a span of 11 bases. CDR3 sequence reads: CASSFLGGDEQFF. CDR3 DNA, as far as it was read: TGTGCCAGCAGTTTCTTAGGGGGTGATGAG.